The 19 T cell receptor beta chains presented below share a single source sample, sequenced in a study of blood T cell repertoires in COVID-19. Only in-frame clones appear in the TCRdb table, and some are missing; sequencing was by immunoSEQ multiplex PCR. This table has under 300,000 clones, around 80% appearing once. Sequences were obtained from peripheral blood. The origin of the receptors is a woman aged 40 to 50 with active or convalescent COVID-19.

The rearrangement links TRBV30 to TRBJ1-3; D not resolved. This CDR3 has 12 amino acids. Germline V gives CDR1 GTSNPN, CDR2 SVGIG (reference sequence). Trimming stripped 5 bases from V and 4 bases from J, with 9 bases between. The CDR3: CAWEVGGNTIYF. The CDR3 DNA reads TGTGCCTGGGAAGTCGGGGGAAACACCATATATTTT.

The CDR3 loop is CASSLRDGGRVSYGYTF. CDR3 nucleotides: TGTGCCAGCAGCTTACGTGATGGAGGGAGAGTTTCCTATGGCTACACCTTC. The rearrangement uses TRBV7-2 and TRBJ1-2; D is unresolved. Germline V gives CDR1 SGHTA, CDR2 FQGNSA. The CDR3 sequence is 17 residues long. Deletions cut 2 bases from V and 4 bases from J, with 20 bases between. Full variable domain (outside the CDR3, taken from reference TRBV7-2 and TRBJ1-2): GAGVSQSPSNKVTEKGKDVELRCDPISGHTALYWYRQSLGQGLEFLIYFQGNSAPDKSGLPSDRFSAERTGGSVSTLTIQRTQQEDSAVYLCASSLRDGGRVSYGYTFGSGTRLTVV.

V usage is TRBV10-3 and J usage is TRBJ1-1; D gene ambiguous. This CDR3 is 12 amino acids long. The germline gives CDR1 ENHRY, CDR2 SYGVKD. Trimming shortened V by 9 bases and J by 5 bases, and 13 bases separated the two germline ends. The CDR3 is CAMKREGTEAFF. The CDR3 DNA sequence: TGTGCCATGAAAAGGGAGGGAACTGAAGCTTTCTTT.

With regard to this clone: Being one base from a much bigger clone, this may be a read error. The chain joins TRBV5-5 to TRBJ1-4; no definite D call. V lost 1 base and J lost 5, with 3 bases in between. This CDR3 contains 12 residues. Germline V gene sequence: CDR1 SGHKS, CDR2 YYEKEE (reference sequence). DNA for the CDR3: TGTGCCAGCAGCTTGCAAAATGAAAAACTGTTTTTT. Amino acid sequence: CASSLQNEKLFF.

J is TRBJ1-5 and V is TRBV2; weak D call: TRBD1 (5 bases). V was pared by 7 bases and J by 3 bases, with 13 bases between. The CDR3 spans 14 residues. From germline, CDR1 is SNHLY and CDR2 FYNNEI. In DNA form, the CDR3 reads TGTGCCAGCACTAAAGACAGAGTCAATCAGCCCCAGCATTTT. Protein: CASTKDRVNQPQHF.

The CDR3 bases are TGTGCCAGCAGCGGCCGGGACAGGGATGGCTATGGCTACACCTTC. Translation: CASSGRDRDGYGYTF. V is TRBV5-4 and J is TRBJ1-2; 9 bases line up with TRBD1. The CDR3 has 15 residues. V shed 4 bases and J 4 bases; nucleotides not matched to a gene: 8. Germline V gene sequence: CDR1 SGHNT, CDR2 YYREEE (reference sequence).

The chain uses TRBV25-1 and TRBJ1-4; 9 bases align to TRBD1. The length of the CDR3 is 17 residues. With 3 bases clipped from V and 6 bases from J, the junction kept 11 bases outside the gene matches. Per germline, CDR1 MGHDK and CDR2 SYGVNS. The CDR3 spells CASSDLTGTGFYEKLFF. The CDR3 DNA is TGTGCCAGCAGTGATTTGACCGGGACAGGGTTTTATGAAAAACTGTTTTTT.

This rearrangement joins TRBV9 to TRBJ1-6, with 7 bases that match TRBD1. V lost 3 bases, J lost 8 bases, and 8 bases stayed unmatched. This CDR3 contains 15 residues. Germline V gene sequence: CDR1 SGDLS, CDR2 YYNGEE. The CDR3 loop reads CASSASGGLDSPLHF. In DNA form, the CDR3 reads TGTGCCAGCAGCGCCTCAGGGGGTTTGGATTCACCCCTCCACTTT.

J is TRBJ2-1 and V is TRBV28; 7 nucleotides line up with TRBD1. CDR1 and CDR2 from the germline V gene are MDHEN and SYDVKM. V was clipped by 6 bases and J by 4 bases; unmatched bases: 12. The CDR3 has 16 amino acids. CDR3 sequence: CASSPRSRGRYNEQFF. As DNA, the CDR3 is TGTGCCAGCAGCCCACGGAGTAGGGGGCGGTACAATGAGCAGTTCTTC.

The chain employs TRBV7-3 and TRBJ2-5, with 13 bases that match TRBD2. This CDR3 region has 14 residues. The V gene's germline CDR1 is SGHTA and CDR2 FQGTGA. V lost 5 bases and J lost 6; bases outside the gene matches: 3. CDR3 in amino acids: CASSGGTSGKTQYF. As DNA, the CDR3 is TGTGCCAGCAGCGGAGGGACTAGCGGGAAGACCCAGTACTTC.

The V gene is TRBV27, the J gene TRBJ2-5; TRBD1 matches 10 bases. Germline CDR1 MNHEY, CDR2 SMNVEV (reference sequence). Trimming cost V 3 bases and J 5 bases; bases outside gene matches: 6. The CDR3 length is 15 residues. The CDR3, as DNA: TGTGCCAGCAGTTTTGGGGGGACAGGGGAGGAGACCCAGTACTTC. This translates into CASSFGGTGEETQYF.

Written as DNA, the CDR3 is TGTGCCAGCAGCTCAACCCGGGGTCCGCTAGCCAAAAACATTCAGTACTTC. Protein sequence: CASSSTRGPLAKNIQYF. The rearrangement joins TRBV7-8 to TRBJ2-4; maybe TRBD2 (5 bases). The ends were cut back, 4 bases at V and 0 bases at J, with 16 bases in the middle. The CDR3 covers 17 residues. Looked up from germline, CDR1 is SGHVS and CDR2 is FQNEAQ.

This chain links TRBV5-6 with TRBJ2-1, with D tentatively TRBD2 (5 bases). Trimming shortened V by 1 base and J by 0 bases, and 8 bases separated the two germline ends. The germline V gene encodes CDR1 SGHDT and CDR2 YYEEEE. This CDR3 is 15 amino acids long. CDR3 protein: CASSLRGTSYNEQFF. CDR3 DNA sequence: TGTGCCAGCAGCTTGCGGGGAACCTCCTACAATGAGCAGTTCTTC.

The chain employs TRBV28 and TRBJ1-2; TRBD1 matches at 7 bases. V was clipped by 6 bases and J by 4 bases; unmatched bases: 11. The CDR3 has 15 amino acids. Germline CDR1 and CDR2: MDHEN and SYDVKM. The DNA of the CDR3 is TGTGCCAGCAGGCGGACAGGCGCCAATATCTATGGCTACACCTTC. Protein: CASRRTGANIYGYTF.

This clone was detected once. The V and J genes are TRBV7-9 and TRBJ1-6; 9 bases map to TRBD1. The CDR3 has 16 amino acids. V was pared by 5 bases and J by 7 bases, with 9 bases of the junction left unmatched. From germline, CDR1 is SEHNR and CDR2 FQNEAQ (reference sequence). DNA of the CDR3: TGTGCCAGCAGCAAACGGACAGGGGCGATCAATTCACCCCTCCACTTT. It is translated as CASSKRTGAINSPLHF.

Only a few counts were recorded for this clone. CDR3 in amino acids: CASSQRQQTGELFF. CDR3 nucleotides: TGTGCCAGCAGCCAAAGACAGCAAACCGGGGAGCTGTTTTTT. The rearrangement uses TRBV14 and TRBJ2-2, with D possibly TRBD1 on 5 matching bases. The CDR3 covers 14 residues. The V and J ends lost 2 bases and 5 bases respectively, with 9 bases between them. Germline V CDR1 and CDR2: SGHDN, FVKESK.

This rearrangement joins TRBV11-2 to TRBJ1-1; D ambiguous. Trimming removed 1 base from V and 1 base from J, with 4 bases in between. CDR1 is SGHAT and CDR2 is FQNNGV in the germline V gene. The CDR3 has 13 residues. The CDR3 protein is CASSLVRNTEAFF. The CDR3, as DNA: TGTGCCAGCAGCTTAGTGAGGAACACTGAAGCTTTCTTT.

This chain joins TRBV7-2 and TRBJ1-5; TRBD1 matches 7 bases. J gave up 2 bases and V 5 bases, and 9 bases lay outside the gene matches. CDR1 is SGHTA, CDR2 FQGNSA, per germline. The CDR3 sequence is 16 residues long. The CDR3 DNA reads as TGTGCCAGCAGCCCCGGACAGGCCCCTCGCAATCAGCCCCAGCATTTT. This gives the protein CASSPGQAPRNQPQHF. The full variable domain, with the rest looked up from reference TRBV7-2 and TRBJ1-5, is GAGVSQSPSNKVTEKGKDVELRCDPISGHTALYWYRQSLGQGLEFLIYFQGNSAPDKSGLPSDRFSAERTGGSVSTLTIQRTQQEDSAVYLCASSPGQAPRNQPQHFGDGTRLSIL.

The chain recombines TRBV5-1 with TRBJ2-2; 11 bases align to TRBD2. The CDR3 sequence is 18 residues long. The V gene's germline CDR1 is SGHRS and CDR2 YFSETQ. The V segment lost 6 bases and the J segment 4 bases; nucleotides outside the gene matches: 14. The DNA of the CDR3 is TGCGCCAGCACCGCCGGGACTAGCGGAGGGGCGCGCACCGGGGAGCTGTTTTTT. It codes for CASTAGTSGGARTGELFF. The whole variable domain, remainder taken from reference TRBV5-1 and TRBJ2-2, is KAGVTQTPRYLIKTRGQQVTLSCSPISGHRSVSWYQQTPGQGLQFLFEYFSETQRNKGNFPGRFSGRQFSNSRSEMNVSTLELGDSALYLCASTAGTSGGARTGELFFGEGSRLTVL.